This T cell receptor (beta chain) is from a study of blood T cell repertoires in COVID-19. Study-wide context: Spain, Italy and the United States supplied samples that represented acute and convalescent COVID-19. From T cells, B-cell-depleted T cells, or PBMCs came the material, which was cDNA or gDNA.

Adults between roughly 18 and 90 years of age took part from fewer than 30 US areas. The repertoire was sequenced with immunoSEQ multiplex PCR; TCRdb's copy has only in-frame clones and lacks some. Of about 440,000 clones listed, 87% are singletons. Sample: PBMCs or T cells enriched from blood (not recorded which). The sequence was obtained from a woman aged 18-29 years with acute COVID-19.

The CDR3 DNA reads TGCGCCAGCAGCCCAGGAAATTCACCCCTCCACTTT. Protein product: CASSPGNSPLHF. The chain carries TRBV5-1 and TRBJ1-6; no firm D call. Deletions cut 4 bases from V and 7 bases from J, with 6 bases between. The CDR3 is made up of 12 amino acids. CDR1 is SGHRS and CDR2 is YFSETQ in the germline V gene.